Each of the 28 T cell receptor beta chains below was sequenced from the same sample in a study of response to subunit inactivated influenza vaccine (dated by TCRdb to 2017 to 2018). The method was RT-PCR. Data came from an Illumina HiSeq 2500. The public reads were reprocessed in TCRdb via fastp at Q25 and MiXCR, keeping in-frame beta chains. CDR3 protein duplicates are merged, each entry listing the most common genes and DNA. Across this sample there are more than 450,000 distinct CDR3 sequences, with roughly 12% seen only once. Together, the top ten hold around 10% of the sample. A further study also used this sample, focusing on T cells expressing NK-cell markers. The second study reports: The TCR beta cDNA libraries were made using 5'RACE template switching, a step that added both a universal primer site and unique molecular identifiers.

The material sequenced was PBMCs from blood, taken on the day of vaccination. All receptors come from a man between 45 and 60 years old who received an inactivated influenza vaccine. Donor details come from another sample of the same person, matched by shared clones.

This chain joins TRBV28 and TRBJ2-7; possibly TRBD2 for D (5 bases). CDR3 size: 12 residues. The ends were cut back, 6 bases at V and 3 bases at J, with 9 bases in the middle. The germline V gene has CDR1 MDHEN and CDR2 SYDVKM. The CDR3 sequence: CASRSGFYEQYF. The CDR3 bases are TGTGCCAGCAGATCGGGGTTCTACGAGCAGTACTTC.

The CDR3 loop reads CASSDTRVISYNEQFF. DNA for the CDR3: TGTGCCAGCAGCGACACCAGGGTGATCTCCTACAATGAGCAGTTCTTC. V and J are TRBV14 and TRBJ2-1, with D tentatively TRBD1 (5 bases). Germline V lookup: CDR1 SGHDN, CDR2 FVKESK. The CDR3 length is 16 residues. V was clipped by 5 bases and J by 0 bases, with 14 bases between them.

This clonotype was seen more than once but under ten times. This rearrangement joins TRBV27 to TRBJ1-5; weak D call: TRBD1 (5 bases). Between the trimmed V and J ends, which lost 5 bases and 5 bases, there was a span of 19 bases. The CDR3 has 16 amino acids. Germline assignment: CDR1 MNHEY and CDR2 SMNVEV (reference sequence). The CDR3 is CASSPRQSRSDQPQHF. Here the CDR3 DNA reads TGTGCCAGCAGTCCAAGACAGTCGCGCTCCGATCAGCCCCAGCATTTT.

The chain couples TRBV6-1 to TRBJ2-3; perhaps TRBD2 as D (6 bases). Trimming shortened V by 6 bases and J by 7 bases, and 14 bases separated the two germline ends. The germline gives CDR1 MNHNS, CDR2 SASEGT. CDR3 length equals 13 residues. Written as DNA, the CDR3 is TGTGCCAGCAGGAAGATAGCGGAATATACGCAGTATTTT. As protein: CASRKIAEYTQYF.

In this sample, this clonotype turned up a few times. V usage is TRBV5-1 and J usage is TRBJ2-3; 9 bases align to TRBD1. The CDR3 loop spans 16 amino acids. The junction had 6 bases not matched to a gene; V was cut back by 0 bases and J by 4 bases. Germline-derived CDR1 and CDR2 are SGHRS and YFSETQ. In DNA form, the CDR3 reads TGCGCCAGCAGCTTGGATGGACAGGGGATTGCAGATACGCAGTATTTT. Its protein product is CASSLDGQGIADTQYF.

This clonotype was counted a few times. The J gene is TRBJ2-3, the V gene TRBV5-1; D may correspond to TRBD1 or TRBD2 (5 bases each). The CDR3 sequence is 16 residues long. The germline V and J ends were trimmed by 4 bases and 2 bases, with 17 bases remaining between them. Germline V gene sequence: CDR1 SGHRS, CDR2 YFSETQ. The CDR3 spells CASSLDGAVPTDTQYF. CDR3 DNA: TGCGCCAGCAGCCTTGACGGGGCCGTACCCACAGATACGCAGTATTTT.

The sample holds many counts of this clonotype. V gene TRBV3-1 combines with J gene TRBJ1-1; D remains unclear. Germline lookup yields CDR1 LGHDT and CDR2 YNNKEL (reference sequence). This CDR3 comprises 14 residues. V lost 2 bases and J lost 4, with 11 bases in between. DNA for the CDR3: TGTGCCAGCAGCCAATCGGGTCGGACCACTGAAGCTTTCTTT. Encoded protein: CASSQSGRTTEAFF. Full variable domain (missing parts from reference TRBV3-1 and TRBJ1-1): DTAVSQTPKYLVTQMGNDKSIKCEQNLGHDTMYWYKQDSKKFLKIMFSYNNKELIINETVPNRFSPKSPDKAHLNLHINSLELGDSAVYFCASSQSGRTTEAFFGQGTRLTVV.

This clonotype has only one observation. The V gene is TRBV20-1, the J gene TRBJ1-1; tentatively, D is TRBD1 (6 bases). V was trimmed by 3 bases and J by 5 bases, leaving 13 bases between them. The CDR3 consists of 13 residues. CDR1 DFQATT and CDR2 SNEGSKA come from the germline V gene (reference sequence). The CDR3 DNA is TGCAGTGCTAGTCGGACAGAGAAAACTGAAGCTTTCTTT. It translates to CSASRTEKTEAFF.

The chain carries TRBV7-3 and TRBJ1-5; D possibly corresponds to TRBD1 (5 bases). Germline assignment: CDR1 SGHTA and CDR2 FQGTGA. The CDR3 runs to 17 residues. The V gene lost 3 bases and the J gene lost 6 bases, with 21 bases spanning the gap. CDR3 DNA sequence: TGTGCCAGCAGCTTCATGGCAGGGCATCGTGAAAGTCAGCCCCAGCATTTT. Translation: CASSFMAGHRESQPQHF.

The V call is TRBV7-2, the J call TRBJ1-1; D ambiguous. This CDR3 region has 16 residues. Trimming cost V 0 bases and J 0 bases, with 11 bases left between them. CDR1 is SGHTA and CDR2 is FQGNSA in the germline V gene. This CDR3 is CASSLAGSGVNTEAFF. For the CDR3, the DNA is TGTGCCAGCAGCTTAGCAGGTTCCGGAGTGAACACTGAAGCTTTCTTT.

Note on this clonotype: Its ends do not fully match the called genes, so a read error is possible. The chain employs TRBV20-1 and TRBJ2-7; D gene uncertain. Germline CDR1 is DFQATT and CDR2 is SNEGSKA (reference sequence). The CDR3 loop spans 13 amino acids. CDR3 sequence (DNA): TGCAGTGCTAGCAGTAGGGAAGCCTACAAGCAGTACTTC. Protein: CSASSREAYKQYF.

This clonotype came up a few times. V is TRBV29-1 and J is TRBJ1-1, with 10 bases fitting TRBD1. The CDR3 contains 14 residues. Unmatched junction bases numbered 9, after V lost 7 bases and J lost 4 bases. Looked up from germline, CDR1 is SQVTM and CDR2 is ANQGSEA. The CDR3, as DNA: TGCAGCGCCAGGCTGGGACAGGGGTCCACTGAAGCTTTCTTT. This translates into CSARLGQGSTEAFF.

This chain connects TRBV7-9 to TRBJ2-3; 13 bases align to TRBD2. Germline V CDR1 and CDR2: SEHNR, FQNEAQ (reference sequence). With 4 bases clipped from V and 9 bases from J, the junction kept 4 bases outside the gene matches. CDR3 size: 14 residues. The CDR3 sequence: CASSSRLAGGTQYF. The CDR3 DNA reads TGTGCCAGCAGCTCCCGACTAGCGGGGGGAACGCAGTATTTT. Full variable domain (rest looked up from reference TRBV7-9 and TRBJ2-3): DTGVSQNPRHKITKRGQNVTFRCDPISEHNRLYWYRQTLGQGPEFLTYFQNEAQLEKSRLLSDRFSAERPKGSFSTLEIQRTEQGDSAMYLCASSSRLAGGTQYFGPGTRLTVL.

This clonotype was found a few times. The rearrangement joins TRBV4-2 to TRBJ2-7; no reliable D call. Trimming stripped 0 bases from V and 3 bases from J, with 6 bases between. Germline V gene sequence: CDR1 LGHNA, CDR2 YNFKEQ. The CDR3 length is 13 residues. In nucleotides, the CDR3 is TGTGCCAGCAGCCAAGAGGGCGACTACGAGCAGTACTTC. Its protein product is CASSQEGDYEQYF.

This clonotype was seen only a few times. The J gene is TRBJ2-5, the V gene TRBV19; 12 positions match TRBD2. The CDR3 sequence is 14 residues long. The V gene end was trimmed by 10 bases and the J gene end by 2 bases; junction bases not matched to a gene: 5. The V gene's germline CDR1 is LNHDA and CDR2 SQIVND (reference sequence). CDR3 in DNA: TGTGCCACTGCGGGGACTAGCGGGCAAGAGACCCAGTACTTC. Translated: CATAGTSGQETQYF.

The chain carries TRBV29-1 and TRBJ1-2, with no clear D. V lost 0 bases to trimming and J lost 6 bases, with 11 bases between them. CDR3 length: 13 residues. In germline, CDR1 is SQVTM, CDR2 ANQGSEA. CDR3 DNA: TGCAGCGTTGAAGATCTGCGGGGTGATGGCTACACCTTC. As protein: CSVEDLRGDGYTF.

The chain's CDR3 is CATSRGGLAGDGELFF. The CDR3 bases are TGTGCCACCAGCAGAGGGGGACTAGCGGGAGACGGGGAGCTGTTTTTT. This chain links TRBV15 with TRBJ2-2, with 14 bases fitting TRBD2. The CDR3 totals 16 residues. Germline CDR1 and CDR2: LNHNV and YYDKDF (reference sequence). V lost 1 base to trimming and J lost 7 bases; unmatched junction nucleotides: 2.

This clonotype was detected a few times. The genes are TRBV5-1 and TRBJ1-6, with D possibly matching TRBD1 (6 bases). The CDR3 has 15 amino acids. V gave up 0 bases and J gave up 6 bases, with 10 bases separating them. CDR1 SGHRS and CDR2 YFSETQ come from the germline V gene. The CDR3, as DNA: TGCGCCAGCAGCTTGGATGCGGACAGTAATTCACCCCTCCACTTT. It translates to CASSLDADSNSPLHF.

This chain links TRBV3-1 with TRBJ2-7, with a tentative D call TRBD1 (7 bases). CDR1 is LGHDT and CDR2 is YNNKEL in the germline V gene (reference sequence). V shed 0 bases and J shed 5 bases, with 14 bases lying between them. This CDR3 is 15 amino acids long. The CDR3 DNA reads TGTGCCAGCAGCCAAGATCAGGAGGGACAGAACGAGCAGTACTTC. This gives the protein CASSQDQEGQNEQYF.

This clonotype was observed a handful of times. V is TRBV6-2 or TRBV6-3 and J is TRBJ2-3; D is possibly TRBD2 (6 bases). The CDR3 totals 15 residues. V gave up 7 bases and J gave up 0 bases, with 14 bases separating them. Germline loops: CDR1 MNHEY, CDR2 SVGEGT. The CDR3 nucleotides are TGTGCCAGCAAGCTAGCGATTTCTAGCACAGATACGCAGTATTTT. This translates into CASKLAISSTDTQYF.

The chain joins TRBV29-1 to TRBJ2-1, with TRBD2 identical over 16 bases. The ends lost 4 bases at V and 3 bases at J; junction bases unmatched: 9. Germline V gene sequence: CDR1 SQVTM, CDR2 ANQGSEA. The CDR3 sequence is 18 residues long. The CDR3 sequence: CSVGGPGLAGGHYNEQFF. The CDR3, as DNA: TGCAGCGTTGGGGGTCCGGGACTAGCGGGAGGGCACTACAATGAGCAGTTCTTC.

The rearrangement uses TRBV5-6 and TRBJ2-2; D not certain. The CDR3 length is 14 residues. Germline V gene sequence: CDR1 SGHDT, CDR2 YYEEEE. Trimming shortened V by 0 bases and J by 1 base, and 4 bases separated the two germline ends. As DNA, the CDR3 is TGTGCCAGCAGCTTGGACCTGAACACCGGGGAGCTGTTTTTT. Translating gives CASSLDLNTGELFF. Full variable domain (rest looked up from reference TRBV5-6 and TRBJ2-2): DAGVTQSPTHLIKTRGQQVTLRCSPKSGHDTVSWYQQALGQGPQFIFQYYEEEERQRGNFPDRFSGHQFPNYSSELNVNALLLGDSALYLCASSLDLNTGELFFGEGSRLTVL.

This clonotype was counted only a few times. The V gene is TRBV6-5, the J gene TRBJ2-7; 10 nucleotides match TRBD2. V dropped 0 bases and J dropped 4; count of bases not matched to a gene: 9. Germline V gene sequence: CDR1 MNHEY, CDR2 SVGAGI. The CDR3 is 17 residues long. The CDR3 is CASSYSGLAGVFYEQYF. The DNA of the CDR3 is TGTGCCAGCAGTTACTCAGGGCTAGCGGGAGTATTTTACGAGCAGTACTTC.

This clonotype showed up just a few times. The chain employs TRBV2 and TRBJ2-3; 8 nucleotides line up with TRBD1. Trimming removed 2 bases from V and 7 bases from J; junction bases left unmatched: 5. Looked up from germline, CDR1 is SNHLY and CDR2 is FYNNEI. The CDR3 is made up of 14 amino acids. This CDR3 is CASSEPHRGNTQYF. DNA of the CDR3: TGTGCCAGCAGTGAACCCCACAGGGGGAATACGCAGTATTTT.

Notes on this clonotype: A far bigger clonotype differs at one base, so this is likely a read error. The chain combines TRBV7-9 with TRBJ2-5, with unresolved D. The ends were cut back, 3 bases at V and 5 bases at J, with 1 base in the middle. The CDR3 consists of 10 residues. Per germline, CDR1 SEHNR and CDR2 FQNEAQ (reference sequence). Here the CDR3 DNA reads TGTGCCAGCAGCTTCGAGACCCAGTACTTC. Residues: CASSFETQYF.

The chain employs TRBV6-2 or TRBV6-3 and TRBJ2-5; 8 positions match TRBD2. Germline CDR1 is MNHEY and CDR2 is SVGEGT. This CDR3 has 16 amino acids. J lost 4 bases, V lost 2 bases, and 9 bases had no gene match. Written as DNA, the CDR3 is TGTGCCAGCAGTTACATCGGGGGGGCCGGAGGAGAGACCCAGTACTTC. It specifies CASSYIGGAGGETQYF.

This rearrangement joins TRBV6-5 to TRBJ2-7; 9 nucleotides line up with TRBD1. J gave up 3 bases and V 4 bases, and 7 bases lay outside the gene matches. Per germline, CDR1 MNHEY and CDR2 SVGAGI. The CDR3 totals 15 residues. CDR3: CASSFGTGSIYEQYF. As DNA, the CDR3 is TGTGCCAGCAGTTTTGGGACAGGGAGCATCTACGAGCAGTACTTC.

This clonotype was counted ten times or more. The V call is TRBV18, the J call TRBJ2-7; 11 bases line up with TRBD1. J lost 6 bases, V lost 4 bases, and 5 bases had no gene match. Germline lookup yields CDR1 KGHSH and CDR2 LQKENI. CDR3 length equals 14 residues. Here the CDR3 reads CASSQRTGGLEQYF. Written as DNA, the CDR3 is TGTGCCAGCTCACAACGGACAGGGGGCCTCGAGCAGTACTTC.